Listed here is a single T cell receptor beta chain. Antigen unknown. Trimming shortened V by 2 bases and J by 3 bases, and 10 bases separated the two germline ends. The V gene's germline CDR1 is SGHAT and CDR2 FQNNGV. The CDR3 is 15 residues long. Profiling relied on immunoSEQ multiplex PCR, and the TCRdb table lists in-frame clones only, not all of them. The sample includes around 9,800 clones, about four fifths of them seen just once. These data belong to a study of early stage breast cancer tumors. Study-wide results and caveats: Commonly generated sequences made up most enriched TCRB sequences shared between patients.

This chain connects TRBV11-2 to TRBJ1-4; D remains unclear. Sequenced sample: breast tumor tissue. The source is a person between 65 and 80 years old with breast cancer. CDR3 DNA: TGTGCCAGCAGCTTAAACGGGGTCCCTAATGAAAAACTGTTTTTT. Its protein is CASSLNGVPNEKLFF.